This TCR beta chain was sequenced during a study of blood T cell repertoires in COVID-19. Whole-study context: Sites across the United States, Italy and Spain contributed samples from acute and convalescent COVID-19. The cDNA or gDNA used as material had been derived from T cells, B-cell-depleted T cells, or PBMCs.

CDR3 length: 15 residues. Germline V gene sequence: CDR1 MDHEN, CDR2 SYDVKM. The V and J ends lost 8 bases and 4 bases respectively, with 17 bases between them. Some clones are missing from TCRdb's copy, which holds only in-frame ones; the method was immunoSEQ multiplex PCR. This table has over 65,000 clones, around nine tenths appearing once. The specimen sequenced was peripheral blood. The chain uses TRBV28 and TRBJ2-2; tentative D call: TRBD1 (6 bases). This receptor was identified in a human donor in a cohort sampled during active COVID-19. The CDR3 sequence is CASWSQGIGTGELFF. The CDR3 region has the DNA TGTGCCAGCTGGAGCCAGGGGATCGGCACCGGGGAGCTGTTTTTT.